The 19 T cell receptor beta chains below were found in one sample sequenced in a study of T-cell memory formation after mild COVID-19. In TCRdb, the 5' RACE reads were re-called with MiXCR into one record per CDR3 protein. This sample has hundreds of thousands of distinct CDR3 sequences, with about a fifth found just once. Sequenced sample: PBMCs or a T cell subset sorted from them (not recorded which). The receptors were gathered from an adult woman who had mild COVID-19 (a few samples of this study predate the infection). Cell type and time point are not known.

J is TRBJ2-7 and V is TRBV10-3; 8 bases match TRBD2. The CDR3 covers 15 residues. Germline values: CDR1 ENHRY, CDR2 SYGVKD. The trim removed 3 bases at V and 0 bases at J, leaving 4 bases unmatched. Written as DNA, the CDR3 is TGTGCCATCAGTGAAGGGCTAGCGGGCTCCTACGAGCAGTACTTC. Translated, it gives CAISEGLAGSYEQYF.

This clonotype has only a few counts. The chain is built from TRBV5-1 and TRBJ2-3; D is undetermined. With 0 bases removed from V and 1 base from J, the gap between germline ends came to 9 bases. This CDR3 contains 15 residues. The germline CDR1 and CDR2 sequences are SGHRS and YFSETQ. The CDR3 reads CASSLEVGRTDTQYF. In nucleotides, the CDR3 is TGCGCCAGCAGCTTGGAGGTGGGCCGCACAGATACGCAGTATTTT.

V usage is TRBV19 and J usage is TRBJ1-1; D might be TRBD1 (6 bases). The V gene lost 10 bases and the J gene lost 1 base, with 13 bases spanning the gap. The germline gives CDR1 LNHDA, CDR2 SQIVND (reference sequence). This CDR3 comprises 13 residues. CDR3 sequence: CATGGGRNTEAFF. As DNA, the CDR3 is TGTGCCACCGGGGGGGGGCGGAACACTGAAGCTTTCTTT.

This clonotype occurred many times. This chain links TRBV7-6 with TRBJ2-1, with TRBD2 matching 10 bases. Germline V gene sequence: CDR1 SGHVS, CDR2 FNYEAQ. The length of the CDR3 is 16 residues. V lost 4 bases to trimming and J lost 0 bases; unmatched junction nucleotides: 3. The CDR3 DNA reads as TGTGCCAGCAGCTCCTCTAGCGGGAGCTCCTACAATGAGCAGTTCTTC. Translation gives CASSSSSGSSYNEQFF.

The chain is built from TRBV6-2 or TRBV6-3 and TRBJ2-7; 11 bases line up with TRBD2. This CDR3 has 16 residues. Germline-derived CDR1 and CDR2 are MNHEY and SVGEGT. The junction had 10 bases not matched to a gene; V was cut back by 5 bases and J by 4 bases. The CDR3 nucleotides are TGTGCCAGCAGTCCGCAGAGACTAGCGGGACGTTACGAGCAGTACTTC. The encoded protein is CASSPQRLAGRYEQYF.

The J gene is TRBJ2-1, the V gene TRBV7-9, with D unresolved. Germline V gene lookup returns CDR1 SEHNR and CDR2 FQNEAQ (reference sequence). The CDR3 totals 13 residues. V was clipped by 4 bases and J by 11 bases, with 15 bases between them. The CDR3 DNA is TGTGCCAGCAGCTCCCTAAGGGTCCCCCAGCAGTTCTTC. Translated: CASSSLRVPQQFF. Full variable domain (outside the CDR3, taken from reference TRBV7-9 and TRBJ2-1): DTGVSQNPRHKITKRGQNVTFRCDPISEHNRLYWYRQTLGQGPEFLTYFQNEAQLEKSRLLSDRFSAERPKGSFSTLEIQRTEQGDSAMYLCASSSLRVPQQFFGPGTRLTVL.

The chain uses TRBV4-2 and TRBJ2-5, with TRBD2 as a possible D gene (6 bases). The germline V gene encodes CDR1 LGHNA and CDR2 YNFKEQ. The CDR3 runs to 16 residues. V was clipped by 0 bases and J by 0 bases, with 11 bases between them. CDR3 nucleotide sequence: TGTGCCAGCAGCCAAGATGGGGGAGGTTACCAAGAGACCCAGTACTTC. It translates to CASSQDGGGYQETQYF.

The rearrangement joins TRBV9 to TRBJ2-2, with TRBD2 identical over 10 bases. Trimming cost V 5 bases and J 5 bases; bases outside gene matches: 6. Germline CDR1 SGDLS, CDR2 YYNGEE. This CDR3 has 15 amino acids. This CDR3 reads CASRSSGGATGELFF. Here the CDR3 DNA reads TGTGCCAGCAGGTCCAGCGGGGGGGCAACCGGGGAGCTGTTTTTT. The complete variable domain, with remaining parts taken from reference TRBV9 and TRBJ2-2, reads DSGVTQTPKHLITATGQRVTLRCSPRSGDLSVYWYQQSLDQGLQFLIQYYNGEERAKGNILERFSAQQFPDLHSELNLSSLELGDSALYFCASRSSGGATGELFFGEGSRLTVL.

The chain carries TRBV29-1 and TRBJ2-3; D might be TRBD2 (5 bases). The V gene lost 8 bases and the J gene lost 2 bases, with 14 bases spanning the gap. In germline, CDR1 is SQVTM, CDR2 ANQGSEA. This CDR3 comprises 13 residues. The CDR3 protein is CSLRRDTTDTQYF. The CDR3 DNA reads TGCAGCTTGCGTCGGGATACCACAGATACGCAGTATTTT.

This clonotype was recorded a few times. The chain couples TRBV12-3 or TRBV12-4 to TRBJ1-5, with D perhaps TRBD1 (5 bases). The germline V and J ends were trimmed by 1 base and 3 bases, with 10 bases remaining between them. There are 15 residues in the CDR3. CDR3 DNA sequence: TGTGCCAGCAGTTTAGGGGGGAGGAACAATCAGCCCCAGCATTTT. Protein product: CASSLGGRNNQPQHF.

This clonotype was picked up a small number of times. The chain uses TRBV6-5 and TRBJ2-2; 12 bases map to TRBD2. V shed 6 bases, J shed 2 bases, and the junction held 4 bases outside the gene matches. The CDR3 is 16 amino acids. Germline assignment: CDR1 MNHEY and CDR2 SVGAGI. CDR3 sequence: CASRTLAGGNTGELFF. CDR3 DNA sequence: TGTGCCAGCAGAACACTAGCGGGAGGCAACACCGGGGAGCTGTTTTTT.

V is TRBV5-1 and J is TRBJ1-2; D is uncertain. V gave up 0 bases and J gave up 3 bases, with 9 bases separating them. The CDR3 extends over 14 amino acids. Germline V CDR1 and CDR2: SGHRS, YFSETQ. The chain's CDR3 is CASSLEGIDYGYTF. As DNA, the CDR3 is TGCGCCAGCAGCTTGGAAGGGATAGACTATGGCTACACCTTC.

The CDR3 region has the DNA TGTGCCAGCAGCACCCCTGGGGGATTCTCTGGGGCCAACGTCCTGACTTTC. Its protein product is CASSTPGGFSGANVLTF. The chain joins TRBV7-9 to TRBJ2-6; D may match TRBD1 or TRBD2 (5 bases each). Trimming shortened V by 5 bases and J by 0 bases, and 14 bases separated the two germline ends. CDR3 length equals 17 residues. From germline, CDR1 is SEHNR and CDR2 FQNEAQ (reference sequence).

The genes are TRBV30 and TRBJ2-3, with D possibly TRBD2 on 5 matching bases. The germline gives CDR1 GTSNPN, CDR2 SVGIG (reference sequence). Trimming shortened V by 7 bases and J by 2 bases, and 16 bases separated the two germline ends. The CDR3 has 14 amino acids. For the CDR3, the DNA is TGTGCCTACTCCGACCTAGCTACCACAGATACGCAGTATTTT. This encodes CAYSDLATTDTQYF.

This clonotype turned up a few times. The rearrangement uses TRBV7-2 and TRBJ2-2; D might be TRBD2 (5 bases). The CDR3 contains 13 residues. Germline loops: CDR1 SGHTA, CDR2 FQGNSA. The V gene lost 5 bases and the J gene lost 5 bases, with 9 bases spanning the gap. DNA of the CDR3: TGTGCCAGCAGCACGGGGTGGACCGGGGAGCTGTTTTTT. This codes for CASSTGWTGELFF.

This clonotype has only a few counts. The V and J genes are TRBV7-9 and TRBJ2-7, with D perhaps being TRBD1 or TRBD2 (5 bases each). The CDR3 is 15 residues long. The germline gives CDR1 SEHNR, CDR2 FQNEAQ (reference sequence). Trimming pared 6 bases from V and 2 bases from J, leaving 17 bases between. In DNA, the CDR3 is TGTGCCAGCAGTTCTCACCGGGACGGTCCCTACGAGCAGTACTTC. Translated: CASSSHRDGPYEQYF. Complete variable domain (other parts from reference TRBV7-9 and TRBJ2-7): DTGVSQNPRHKITKRGQNVTFRCDPISEHNRLYWYRQTLGQGPEFLTYFQNEAQLEKSRLLSDRFSAERPKGSFSTLEIQRTEQGDSAMYLCASSSHRDGPYEQYFGPGTRLTVT.

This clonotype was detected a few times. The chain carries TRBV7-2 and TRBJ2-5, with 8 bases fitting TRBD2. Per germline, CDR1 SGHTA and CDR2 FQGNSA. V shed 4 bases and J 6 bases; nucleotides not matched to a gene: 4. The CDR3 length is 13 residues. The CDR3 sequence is CASSSGGPQTQYF. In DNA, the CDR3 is TGTGCCAGCAGCTCGGGAGGGCCGCAGACCCAGTACTTC. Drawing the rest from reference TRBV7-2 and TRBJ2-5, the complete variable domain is GAGVSQSPSNKVTEKGKDVELRCDPISGHTALYWYRQSLGQGLEFLIYFQGNSAPDKSGLPSDRFSAERTGGSVSTLTIQRTQQEDSAVYLCASSSGGPQTQYFGPGTRLLVL.

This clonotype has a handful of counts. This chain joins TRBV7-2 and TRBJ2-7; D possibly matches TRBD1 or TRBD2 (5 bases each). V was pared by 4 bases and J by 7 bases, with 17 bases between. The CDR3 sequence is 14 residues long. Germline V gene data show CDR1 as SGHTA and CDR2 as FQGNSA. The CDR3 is CASSSGAGTWEQYF. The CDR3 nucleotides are TGTGCCAGCAGCTCCGGGGCCGGAACTTGGGAGCAGTACTTC.

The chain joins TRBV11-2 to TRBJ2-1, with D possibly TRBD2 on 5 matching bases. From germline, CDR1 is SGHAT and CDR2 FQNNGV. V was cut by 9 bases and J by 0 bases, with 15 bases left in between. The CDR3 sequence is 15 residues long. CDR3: CASTRGLISYNEQFF. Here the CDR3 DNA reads TGTGCCAGTACTAGAGGGCTAATCTCCTACAATGAGCAGTTCTTC.